The 5 T cell receptor beta chains below all came from one sample that was sequenced in a study of T cells in localized non-small cell lung cancer. The repertoire was sequenced with immunoSEQ multiplex PCR; TCRdb's copy has only in-frame clones and lacks some. The table shows 35,000 to 50,000 clones, with approximately 83% occurring only once. The material was peripheral blood, obtained before any cancer treatment. These TCRs come from a man aged 40 to 69 with stage I lung adenocarcinoma.

V usage is TRBV7-9 and J usage is TRBJ2-3; TRBD1 matches 8 bases. The V gene's germline CDR1 is SEHNR and CDR2 FQNEAQ (reference sequence). The length of the CDR3 is 14 residues. V shed 4 bases and J 4 bases; nucleotides not matched to a gene: 4. The CDR3 spells CASSSPDRADTQYF. CDR3 in DNA: TGTGCCAGCAGCTCCCCGGACAGGGCAGATACGCAGTATTTT.

The chain combines TRBV5-6 with TRBJ1-2; D is possibly TRBD1 (5 bases). The ends were cut back, 3 bases at V and 6 bases at J, with 15 bases in the middle. Looked up from germline, CDR1 is SGHDT and CDR2 is YYEEEE. The CDR3 loop spans 14 amino acids. The CDR3 nucleotides read TGTGCCAGCAGCTCAAACAGGATTAGCCATGGCTACACCTTC. It encodes CASSSNRISHGYTF. The full variable domain, rest sourced from reference TRBV5-6 and TRBJ1-2, is DAGVTQSPTHLIKTRGQQVTLRCSPKSGHDTVSWYQQALGQGPQFIFQYYEEEERQRGNFPDRFSGHQFPNYSSELNVNALLLGDSALYLCASSSNRISHGYTFGSGTRLTVV.

This chain joins TRBV9 and TRBJ2-1; 13 bases line up with TRBD2. Germline trimming cut 0 bases from V and 9 bases from J; bases unmatched to any gene: 6. In germline, CDR1 is SGDLS, CDR2 YYNGEE. The CDR3 covers 16 residues. The CDR3 protein is CASSVEGLAGRGEQFF. Written as DNA, the CDR3 is TGTGCCAGCAGCGTAGAGGGACTAGCGGGAAGAGGTGAGCAGTTCTTC.

The chain links TRBV5-4 to TRBJ1-6; D remains ambiguous. The CDR3 sequence is 12 residues long. CDR1 SGHNT and CDR2 YYREEE come from the germline V gene (reference sequence). V was trimmed by 2 bases and J by 7 bases, leaving 4 bases between them. In DNA form, the CDR3 reads TGTGCCAGCAGCTTTATGAATTCACCCCTCCACTTT. Translated, it gives CASSFMNSPLHF.

J is TRBJ2-7 and V is TRBV30; D is ambiguous. The germline V and J ends were trimmed by 5 bases and 0 bases, with 11 bases remaining between them. CDR1 and CDR2 from the germline V gene are GTSNPN and SVGIG (reference sequence). CDR3 length equals 13 residues. The CDR3 bases are TGTGCCTGGTCGGGTAAGAGCTCCTACGAGCAGTACTTC. Its protein product is CAWSGKSSYEQYF. Full variable domain (remainder filled in from reference TRBV30 and TRBJ2-7): SQTIHQWPATLVQPVGSPLSLECTVEGTSNPNLYWYRQAAGRGLQLLFYSVGIGQISSEVPQNLSASRPQDRQFILSSKKLLLSDSGFYLCAWSGKSSYEQYFGPGTRLTVT.